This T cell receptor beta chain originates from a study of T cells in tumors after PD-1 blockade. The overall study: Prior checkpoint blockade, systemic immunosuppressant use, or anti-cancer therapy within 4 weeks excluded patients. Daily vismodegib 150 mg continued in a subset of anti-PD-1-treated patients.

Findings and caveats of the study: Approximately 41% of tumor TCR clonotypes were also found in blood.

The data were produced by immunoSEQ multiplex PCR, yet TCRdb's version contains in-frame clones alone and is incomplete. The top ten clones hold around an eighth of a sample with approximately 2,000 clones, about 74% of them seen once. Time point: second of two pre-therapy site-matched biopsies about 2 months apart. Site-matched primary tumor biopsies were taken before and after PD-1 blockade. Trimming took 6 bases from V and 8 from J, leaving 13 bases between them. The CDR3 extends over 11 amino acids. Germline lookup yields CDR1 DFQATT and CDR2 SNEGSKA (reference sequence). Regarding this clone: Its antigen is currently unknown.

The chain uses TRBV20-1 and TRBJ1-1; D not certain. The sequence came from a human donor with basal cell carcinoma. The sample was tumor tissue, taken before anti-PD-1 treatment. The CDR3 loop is CSAEKGPEAFF. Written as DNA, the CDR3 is TGCAGTGCCGAGAAAGGGCCAGAAGCTTTCTTT.